This record covers a single T cell receptor (beta chain). Its antigen is undetermined. In germline, CDR1 is SEHNR, CDR2 FQNEAQ (reference sequence). This CDR3 spans 16 amino acids. Germline trimming cut 4 bases from V and 5 bases from J; bases unmatched to any gene: 8. The data stem from a study of T cell responses to AZD1222 COVID-19 vaccine. At the level of the study: Second-dose groups at about 4 or about 12 weeks were pooled.

Study-wide points: Targets within unmutated variant regions were reportedly found for nearly half of spike-specific TCRs. Vaccination with two AZD1222 doses was followed by a rise in Spike-specific TCR breadth and depth.

Clones were read by immunoSEQ multiplex PCR, and TCRdb kept only the in-frame ones, dropping some. The sample records tens of thousands of clones, approximately 90% being singletons. The origin of this receptor is an adult in good health. The sequenced sample was peripheral blood, obtained on day 0 of AZD1222 vaccination. V gene TRBV7-9 combines with J gene TRBJ1-6; the match to TRBD1 covers 7 bases. The CDR3 DNA follows: TGTGCCAGCAGCTCAAGAGCAGGGGGTAATAATTCACCCCTCCACTTT. Protein sequence: CASSSRAGGNNSPLHF. The full variable domain, its missing parts supplied by reference TRBV7-9 and TRBJ1-6, is DTGVSQNPRHKITKRGQNVTFRCDPISEHNRLYWYRQTLGQGPEFLTYFQNEAQLEKSRLLSDRFSAERPKGSFSTLEIQRTEQGDSAMYLCASSSRAGGNNSPLHFGNGTRLTVT.